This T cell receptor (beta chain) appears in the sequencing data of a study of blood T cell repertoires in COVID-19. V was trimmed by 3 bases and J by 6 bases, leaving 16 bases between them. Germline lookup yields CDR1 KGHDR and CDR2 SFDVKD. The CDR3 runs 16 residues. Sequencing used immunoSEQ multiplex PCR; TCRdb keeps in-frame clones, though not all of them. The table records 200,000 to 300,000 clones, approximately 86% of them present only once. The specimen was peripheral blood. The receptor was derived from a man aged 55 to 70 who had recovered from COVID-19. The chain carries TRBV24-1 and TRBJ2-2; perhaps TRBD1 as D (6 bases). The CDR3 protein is CATSDIQGRSPGELFF. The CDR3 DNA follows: TGTGCCACCAGTGATATACAGGGAAGGTCGCCCGGGGAGCTGTTTTTT.